This T cell receptor (beta chain) is drawn from a study of blood T cell repertoires in COVID-19. Looking at the study overall: PBMCs, B-cell-depleted T cells, or T cells were the source of the cDNA or gDNA that made up the material.

TCRdb keeps only in-frame clones here, not all; method: immunoSEQ multiplex PCR. The sample lists hundreds of thousands of clones, almost 85% seen once, with 1.5% to 2% in the top ten. The sequenced sample was peripheral blood. The clonotype was recovered from an elderly woman with acute or convalescent COVID-19.

In DNA, the CDR3 is TGTGCCAGCAGTTTTACTAGCGGGAGTCGGGGGACCCAGTACTTC. Translating gives CASSFTSGSRGTQYF. The chain couples TRBV27 to TRBJ2-5, with 11 positions matching TRBD2. The germline CDR1 and CDR2 sequences are MNHEY and SMNVEV (reference sequence). This CDR3 is built from 15 residues. The V segment lost 3 bases and the J segment 7 bases; nucleotides outside the gene matches: 7.